This TCR beta chain derives from a study of T cell responses to AZD1222 COVID-19 vaccine. Data came from immunoSEQ multiplex PCR; TCRdb stores just in-frame clones and leaves some out. The data show more than 120,000 clones, with roughly 90% seen just once and approximately 1.6% held by the top ten. Worth noting for this clone: Its specificity is unknown.

The CDR3 spans 15 residues. V was pared by 6 bases and J by 4 bases, with 11 bases of the junction left unmatched. Germline assignment: CDR1 SNHLY and CDR2 FYNNEI. The study, taken as a whole, reports: Without day 14 samples, only post-peak T cell repertoires were studied. Nearly half of unique spike-specific TCRs reportedly avoided B.1.351 and B.1.1.7 mutated regions. Two doses of AZD1222 preceded a rise in Spike-specific TCR breadth and depth. Among AZD1222 vaccinees, only six or seven were seropositive at baseline.

The sample in question was peripheral blood, obtained 28 days after the second AZD1222 dose. This TCR came from an adult who received the AZD1222 COVID-19 vaccine. The chain carries TRBV2 and TRBJ2-7; 8 positions match TRBD1. The CDR3 here is CASSDQGATVYEQYF. The CDR3 DNA reads as TGTGCCAGCAGCGATCAGGGGGCAACGGTGTACGAGCAGTACTTC.